The next 8 T cell receptor beta chains were all read from a single sample in a study of identical twins. MiXCR, run by TCRdb on the 5' RACE reads, gives a single entry per CDR3 protein. The sample has under 300,000 distinct CDR3 sequences; about 8% are singletons. The same specimen was also included in a second study, on yellow fever vaccine responses in identical twins.

Sequencing was done on a sample of CD8+ T cells sorted from blood. Source of these receptors: a woman younger than 30 in good health.

The chain recombines TRBV7-3 with TRBJ2-5; 13 nucleotides agree with TRBD2. Germline V gene lookup returns CDR1 SGHTA and CDR2 FQGTGA. There are 16 residues in the CDR3. V trimming: 0 bases; J trimming: 5 bases; junction bases outside the gene matches: 3. The CDR3 DNA sequence: TGTGCCAGCAGCTTAACGGGACTAGCGGGGAGTGAGACCCAGTACTTC. Translation: CASSLTGLAGSETQYF.

This clonotype has more than one count but fewer than ten. This rearrangement joins TRBV9 to TRBJ2-7; 9 positions match TRBD1. Trimming cost V 1 base and J 6 bases; bases outside gene matches: 5. The CDR3 runs to 14 residues. Per the germline V gene, CDR1 is SGDLS and CDR2 is YYNGEE. CDR3 residues: CASSVSGQGGEQYF. Written as DNA, the CDR3 is TGTGCCAGCAGCGTATCGGGACAGGGAGGCGAGCAGTACTTC.

The rearrangement uses TRBV6-2 or TRBV6-3 and TRBJ2-1, with 7 positions matching TRBD2. The CDR3 covers 15 residues. CDR1 and CDR2 from the germline V gene are MNHEY and SVGEGT. V was clipped by 2 bases and J by 2 bases; unmatched bases: 3. Written as DNA, the CDR3 is TGTGCCAGCAGTTACGGCGGGAGAACCTACAATGAGCAGTTCTTC. It encodes CASSYGGRTYNEQFF.

In this sample, this clonotype turned up a few times. The chain links TRBV5-1 to TRBJ2-7, with D possibly TRBD2 on 6 matching bases. V was cut by 2 bases and J by 3 bases, with 12 bases left in between. This CDR3 comprises 14 residues. CDR1 SGHRS and CDR2 YFSETQ come from the germline V gene. CDR3 nucleotide sequence: TGCGCCAGCAGCTTTGGGGGGTTGAACTACGAGCAGTACTTC. It encodes CASSFGGLNYEQYF.

This clonotype was recorded many times. V and J are TRBV15 and TRBJ2-5; D call uncertain. Germline assignment: CDR1 LNHNV and CDR2 YYDKDF (reference sequence). The V gene lost 1 base and the J gene lost 2 bases, with 5 bases spanning the gap. The CDR3 is 13 residues long. The CDR3 DNA reads as TGTGCCACCAGCAGAGTACAGCAAGAGACCCAGTACTTC. This translates into CATSRVQQETQYF.

This clonotype was detected a few times. CDR3 amino acids: CASSRGSSDEQYF. As DNA, the CDR3 is TGTGCCAGCAGCCGGGGTTCTTCCGACGAGCAGTACTTC. V usage is TRBV13 and J usage is TRBJ2-7; TRBD2 might be the D (5 bases). Deletions cut 5 bases from V and 5 bases from J, with 13 bases between. The germline gives CDR1 PRHDT, CDR2 FYEKMQ (reference sequence). The CDR3 covers 13 residues.

This clonotype was detected many times. J is TRBJ2-3 and V is TRBV7-3; 8 bases fit TRBD2. The CDR3 length is 18 residues. The germline CDR1 and CDR2 sequences are SGHTA and FQGTGA. The junction had 10 bases not matched to a gene; V was cut back by 0 bases and J by 2 bases. CDR3 sequence (DNA): TGTGCCAGCAGCTTAACCGTTCGCAGCGGGGGAGCCACAGATACGCAGTATTTT. Its translation: CASSLTVRSGGATDTQYF. Full variable domain (missing parts from reference TRBV7-3 and TRBJ2-3): GAGVSQTPSNKVTEKGKYVELRCDPISGHTALYWYRQSLGQGPEFLIYFQGTGAADDSGLPNDRFFAVRPEGSVSTLKIQRTERGDSAVYLCASSLTVRSGGATDTQYFGPGTRLTVL.

J is TRBJ2-5 and V is TRBV15, with 8 bases aligning to TRBD2. Germline CDR1 LNHNV, CDR2 YYDKDF (reference sequence). J was trimmed by 5 bases and V by 6 bases; bases with no gene match: 8. This CDR3 has 14 residues. The CDR3 bases are TGTGCCACCAGGTCTAGCGGGCGGGGGGAGACCCAGTACTTC. This encodes CATRSSGRGETQYF.